These T cell receptor beta chains were read from a single sample in a study of cytomegalovirus exposure and HLA in healthy donors. Profiled with immunoSEQ multiplex PCR; TCRdb holds only in-frame clones, not every one. Of approximately 79,000 clones listed, over 70% are singletons. Source material: PBMCs. The source is a boy between 5 and 17 years old in good health and CMV-seronegative. CDR3s include the opening cysteine and the closing phenylalanine or tryptophan. D genes are given only for firm matches. A clone size is listed for some rows: how often the clone was seen (once, few, many), or a class if it is expanded.

D gene | J gene | V gene | clone size | CDR3 protein | CDR3 DNA
TRBD1 | TRBJ1-1 | TRBV29-1 | once | CSVEAQGATEAFF | TGCAGCGTTGAGGCACAGGGGGCCACTGAAGCTTTCTTT
NA | TRBJ1-2 | TRBV29-1 | NA | CSVPLSGLYGYTF | TGCAGCGTTCCTCTCTCAGGGCTCTATGGCTACACCTTC
TRBD1 | TRBJ1-2 | TRBV7-9 | few | CASSTGTDLVWGYTF | TGTGCCAGCAGCACCGGGACAGATTTAGTCTGGGGCTACACCTTC
NA | TRBJ1-2 | TRBV7-9 | once | CASSIRDTDNYGYTF | TGTGCCAGCAGCATCCGGGACACCGATAACTATGGCTACACCTTC
NA | TRBJ2-2 | TRBV4-3 | NA | CASSRSVAPSGELFF | TGCGCCAGCAGCCGATCAGTAGCCCCGTCCGGGGAGCTGTTTTTT
NA | TRBJ1-3 | TRBV13 | once | CASSFTRSRGSGNTIYF | TGTGCCAGCAGCTTCACTCGCTCCCGCGGCTCTGGAAACACCATATATTTT
NA | TRBJ1-1 | TRBV4-3 | once | CASSQGYGTDTEAFF | TGCGCCAGCAGCCAGGGCTACGGAACGGACACTGAAGCTTTCTTT
TRBD1 | TRBJ2-6 | TRBV14 | NA | CASSRNLDRGYSGANVLTF | TGTGCCAGCAGCCGAAACTTAGACAGGGGTTACTCTGGGGCCAACGTCCTGACTTTC
NA | TRBJ2-5 | TRBV4-3 | NA | CASSQDQGLEETQYF | TGCGCCAGCAGCCAAGATCAGGGATTGGAAGAGACCCAGTACTTC
TRBD2 | TRBJ2-5 | TRBV28 | NA | CASSLGTNQETQYF | TGTGCCAGCAGTTTGGGGACTAACCAAGAGACCCAGTACTTC
TRBD1 | TRBJ2-6 | TRBV5-1 | NA | CASSQTGTGASGANVLTF | TGCGCCAGCAGCCAGACCGGGACAGGGGCCTCTGGGGCCAACGTCCTGACTTTC
TRBD1 | TRBJ1-2 | TRBV7-9 | NA | CASSLGTGIDGYTF | TGTGCCAGCAGCCTCGGGACAGGGATCGATGGCTACACCTTC
TRBD2 | TRBJ2-1 | TRBV25-1 | NA | CASSAGSGVGLGEQFF | TGTGCCAGCAGTGCAGGTAGCGGGGTTGGGTTGGGTGAGCAGTTCTTC
TRBD1 | TRBJ2-7 | TRBV27 | NA | CASSRQGSEQYF | TGTGCCAGCAGTCGACAGGGCAGCGAGCAGTACTTC
TRBD2 | TRBJ2-7 | TRBV7-8 | NA | CASSSQGGSYEQYF | TGTGCCAGCAGCTCCCAGGGAGGGTCCTACGAGCAGTACTTC
NA | TRBJ1-1 | TRBV30 | NA | CAWNRGGESTEAFF | TGTGCCTGGAATAGGGGGGGCGAGAGCACTGAAGCTTTCTTT
NA | TRBJ2-1 | TRBV7-7 | NA | CASSLERSSYNEQFF | TGTGCCAGCAGCCTCGAACGGAGCTCCTACAATGAGCAGTTCTTC
NA | TRBJ1-5 | TRBV28 | NA | CASSFEQGTPGPQHF | TGTGCCAGCAGTTTCGAACAGGGTACTCCGGGGCCCCAGCATTTT
NA | TRBJ1-2 | TRBV5-1 | NA | CASSLGPTDPYGYTF | TGCGCCAGCAGCTTGGGGCCGACAGACCCCTATGGCTACACCTTC
NA | TRBJ2-7 | TRBV15 | NA | CATSRDYAVSYEQYF | TGTGCCACCAGCAGAGATTATGCAGTCTCCTACGAGCAGTACTTC
TRBD2 | TRBJ2-1 | TRBV28 | NA | CASRLAGDEQFF | TGTGCCAGCAGATTAGCGGGAGATGAGCAGTTCTTC
TRBD1 | TRBJ2-7 | TRBV6-5 | NA | CASSLGQGYHEQYF | TGTGCCAGCAGTTTGGGACAGGGGTACCACGAGCAGTACTTC
TRBD1 | TRBJ1-4 | TRBV7-8 | once | CASSFRTGENEKLFF | TGTGCCAGCAGCTTTAGGACAGGGGAGAATGAAAAACTGTTTTTT
NA | TRBJ2-7 | TRBV7-9 | NA | CASSLVSAYEQYF | TGTGCCAGCAGCTTAGTGTCAGCCTACGAGCAGTACTTC
TRBD1 | TRBJ2-7 | TRBV6-6 | NA | CASRGQGTYEQYF | TGTGCCAGCAGGGGACAGGGAACCTACGAGCAGTACTTC
NA | TRBJ1-1 | TRBV5-1 | NA | CASSLGHMNTEAFF | TGCGCCAGCAGCTTGGGACATATGAACACTGAAGCTTTCTTT
TRBD2 | TRBJ2-1 | TRBV7-9 | NA | CASSLDGRAHNEQFF | TGTGCCAGCAGCCTCGATGGGAGGGCCCACAATGAGCAGTTCTTC
TRBD1 | TRBJ1-1 | TRBV29-1 | NA | CSAGPLDRGSTEAFF | TGCAGCGCCGGACCCTTAGACAGGGGAAGCACTGAAGCTTTCTTT
NA | TRBJ1-2 | TRBV28 | NA | CASSPLNDQDSDYGYTF | TGTGCCAGCAGCCCCCTGAACGACCAGGATTCGGACTATGGCTACACCTTC
NA | TRBJ2-1 | TRBV9 | NA | CASTHRGGARPDEQFF | TGTGCCAGCACCCATAGGGGGGGGGCCAGACCCGATGAGCAGTTCTTC
NA | TRBJ2-1 | TRBV4-2 | NA | CASSRGGEQFF | TGTGCCAGCAGCCGAGGTGGTGAGCAGTTCTTC
NA | TRBJ1-2 | TRBV7-9 | NA | CASSVDSGSDRYGYTF | TGTGCCAGCAGCGTAGACTCGGGGAGTGATCGCTATGGCTACACCTTC
TRBD1 | TRBJ1-5 | TRBV6-1 | NA | CASRKQGASNQPQHF | TGTGCCAGCAGAAAACAGGGGGCGAGCAATCAGCCCCAGCATTTT
NA | TRBJ2-5 | TRBV6-5 | NA | CASRPPGVETQYF | TGTGCCAGCCGGCCCCCAGGGGTAGAGACCCAGTACTTC
TRBD2 | TRBJ2-2 | TRBV4-1 | NA | CASSQSKRGGNTGELFF | TGCGCCAGCAGCCAATCGAAGCGGGGGGGCAACACCGGGGAGCTGTTTTTT
NA | TRBJ2-1 | TRBV4-3 | NA | CASSQDYASANEQFF | TGCGCCAGCAGCCAAGATTACGCATCAGCGAATGAGCAGTTCTTC
NA | TRBJ2-2 | TRBV7-7 | NA | CASSIDGGEKTGELFF | TGTGCTAGCAGCATTGACGGTGGGGAGAAAACCGGGGAGCTGTTTTTT
TRBD2 | TRBJ2-1 | TRBV7-3 | NA | CASSFGGSLANEQFF | TGTGCCAGCAGCTTCGGCGGGAGTCTTGCCAATGAGCAGTTCTTC
TRBD1 | TRBJ1-2 | TRBV30 | NA | CAWRVDRGNYGYTF | TGTGCCTGGAGGGTTGACAGGGGGAACTATGGCTACACCTTC
NA | TRBJ1-4 | TRBV25-1 | NA | CASREDSFLEKLFF | TGTGCCAGCAGGGAGGACAGCTTCTTAGAAAAACTGTTTTTT
TRBD1 | TRBJ1-5 | TRBV6-1 | NA | CASSELGSGQNQPQHF | TGTGCCAGCAGTGAATTGGGGTCGGGACAGAATCAGCCCCAGCATTTT
TRBD2 | TRBJ2-1 | TRBV7-9 | few | CASSSLRLAGGPNPEQFF | TGTGCCAGCAGCTCCTTACGACTAGCGGGAGGGCCCAATCCGGAGCAGTTCTTC
NA | TRBJ2-5 | TRBV7-9 | NA | CASSLVAEETQYF | TGTGCCAGCAGCTTAGTCGCGGAAGAGACCCAGTACTTC